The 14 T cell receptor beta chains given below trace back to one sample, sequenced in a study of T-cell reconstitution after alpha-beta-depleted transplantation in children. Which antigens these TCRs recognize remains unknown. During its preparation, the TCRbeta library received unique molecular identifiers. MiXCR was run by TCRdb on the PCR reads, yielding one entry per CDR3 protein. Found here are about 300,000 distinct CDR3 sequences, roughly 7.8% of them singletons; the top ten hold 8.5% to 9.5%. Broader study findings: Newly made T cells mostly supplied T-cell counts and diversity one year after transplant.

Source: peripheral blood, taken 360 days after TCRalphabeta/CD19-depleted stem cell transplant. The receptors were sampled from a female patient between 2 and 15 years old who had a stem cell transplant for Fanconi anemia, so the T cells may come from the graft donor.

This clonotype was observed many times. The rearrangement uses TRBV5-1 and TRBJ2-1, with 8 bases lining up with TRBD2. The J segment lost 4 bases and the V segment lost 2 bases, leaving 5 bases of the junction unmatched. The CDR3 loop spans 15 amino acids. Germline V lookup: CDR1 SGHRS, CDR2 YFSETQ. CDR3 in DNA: TGCGCCAGCAGCTTTTATAGCGGGGAGTACAATGAGCAGTTCTTC. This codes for CASSFYSGEYNEQFF.

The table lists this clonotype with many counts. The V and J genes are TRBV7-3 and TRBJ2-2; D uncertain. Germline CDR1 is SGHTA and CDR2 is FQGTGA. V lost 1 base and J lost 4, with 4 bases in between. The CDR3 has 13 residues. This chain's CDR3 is CASSLISTGELFF. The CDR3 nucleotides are TGTGCCAGCAGCTTAATCAGCACCGGGGAGCTGTTTTTT.

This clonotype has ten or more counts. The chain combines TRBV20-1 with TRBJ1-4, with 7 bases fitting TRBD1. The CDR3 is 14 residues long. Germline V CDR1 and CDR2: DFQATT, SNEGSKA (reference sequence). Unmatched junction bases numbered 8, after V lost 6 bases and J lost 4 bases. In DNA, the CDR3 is TGCAGTGCCGCCTGGACAGGCTATAATGAAAAACTGTTTTTT. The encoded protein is CSAAWTGYNEKLFF.

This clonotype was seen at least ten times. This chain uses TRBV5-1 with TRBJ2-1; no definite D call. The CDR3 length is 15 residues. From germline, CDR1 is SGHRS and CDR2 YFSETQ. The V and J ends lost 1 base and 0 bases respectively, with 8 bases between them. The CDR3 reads CASSLRQNSYNEQFF. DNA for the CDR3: TGCGCCAGCAGCTTGAGGCAGAACTCCTACAATGAGCAGTTCTTC.

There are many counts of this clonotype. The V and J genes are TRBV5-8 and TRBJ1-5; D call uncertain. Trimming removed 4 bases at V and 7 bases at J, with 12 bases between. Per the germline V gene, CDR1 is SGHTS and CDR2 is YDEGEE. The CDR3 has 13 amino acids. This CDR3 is CASSGIGGQPQHF. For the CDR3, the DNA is TGTGCCAGCAGCGGGATCGGAGGCCAGCCCCAGCATTTT.

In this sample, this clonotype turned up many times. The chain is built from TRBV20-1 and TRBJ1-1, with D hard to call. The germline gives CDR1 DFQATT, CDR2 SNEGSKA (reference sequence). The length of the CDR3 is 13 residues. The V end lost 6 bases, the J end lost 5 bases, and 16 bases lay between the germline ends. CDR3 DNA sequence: TGCAGTGCAGTCCCGGATGGGTGGACTGAAGCTTTCTTT. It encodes CSAVPDGWTEAFF.

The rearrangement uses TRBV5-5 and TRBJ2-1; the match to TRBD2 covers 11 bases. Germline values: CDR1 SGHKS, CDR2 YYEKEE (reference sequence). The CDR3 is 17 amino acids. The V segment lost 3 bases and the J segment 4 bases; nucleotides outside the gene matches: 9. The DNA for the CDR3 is TGTGCCAGCAGCTCTGTACCGGGACTAGCGGTTTACAATGAGCAGTTCTTC. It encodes CASSSVPGLAVYNEQFF.

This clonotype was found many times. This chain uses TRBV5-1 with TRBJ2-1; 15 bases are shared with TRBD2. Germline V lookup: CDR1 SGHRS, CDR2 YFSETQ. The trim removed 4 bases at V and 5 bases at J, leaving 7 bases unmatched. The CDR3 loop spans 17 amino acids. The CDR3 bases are TGCGCCAGCAGCGCGGGACTAGCGGGGGGACGAAACAATGAGCAGTTCTTC. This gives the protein CASSAGLAGGRNNEQFF.

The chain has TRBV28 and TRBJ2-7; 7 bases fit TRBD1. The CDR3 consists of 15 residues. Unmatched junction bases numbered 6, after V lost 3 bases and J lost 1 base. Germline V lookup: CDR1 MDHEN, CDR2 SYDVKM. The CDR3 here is CASSFSGQVSYEQYF. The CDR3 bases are TGTGCCAGCAGTTTCTCCGGACAGGTTTCCTACGAGCAGTACTTC.

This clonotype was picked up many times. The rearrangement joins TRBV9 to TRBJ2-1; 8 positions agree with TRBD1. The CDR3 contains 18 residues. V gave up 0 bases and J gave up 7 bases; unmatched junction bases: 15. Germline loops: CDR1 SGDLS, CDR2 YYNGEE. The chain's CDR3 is CASSVEGLGRGRDNEQFF. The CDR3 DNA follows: TGTGCCAGCAGCGTAGAAGGCTTGGGCAGGGGGCGGGATAATGAGCAGTTCTTC.

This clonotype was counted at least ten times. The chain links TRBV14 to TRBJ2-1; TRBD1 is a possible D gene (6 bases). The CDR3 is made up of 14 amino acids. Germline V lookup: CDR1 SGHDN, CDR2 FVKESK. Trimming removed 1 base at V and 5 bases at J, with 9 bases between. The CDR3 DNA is TGTGCCAGCAGCCAAGGGTCAGGGGACAATGAGCAGTTCTTC. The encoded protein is CASSQGSGDNEQFF.

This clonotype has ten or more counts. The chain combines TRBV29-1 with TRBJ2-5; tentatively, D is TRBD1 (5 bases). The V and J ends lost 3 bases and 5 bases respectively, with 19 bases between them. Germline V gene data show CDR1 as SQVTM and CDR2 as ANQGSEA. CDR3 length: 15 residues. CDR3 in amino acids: CSVDPHGAQGETQYF. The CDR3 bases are TGCAGCGTTGACCCCCATGGGGCTCAAGGGGAGACCCAGTACTTC. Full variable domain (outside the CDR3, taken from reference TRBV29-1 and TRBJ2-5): SAVISQKPSRDICQRGTSLTIQCQVDSQVTMMFWYRQQPGQSLTLIATANQGSEATYESGFVIDKFPISRPNLTFSTLTVSNMSPEDSSIYLCSVDPHGAQGETQYFGPGTRLLVL.

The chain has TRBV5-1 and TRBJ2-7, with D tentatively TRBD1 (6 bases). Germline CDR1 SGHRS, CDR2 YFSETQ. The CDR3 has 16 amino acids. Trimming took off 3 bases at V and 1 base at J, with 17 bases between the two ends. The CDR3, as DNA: TGCGCCAGCAGCTCCCACTCCCAGGGGCGGTCCTACGAGCAGTACTTC. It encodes CASSSHSQGRSYEQYF.

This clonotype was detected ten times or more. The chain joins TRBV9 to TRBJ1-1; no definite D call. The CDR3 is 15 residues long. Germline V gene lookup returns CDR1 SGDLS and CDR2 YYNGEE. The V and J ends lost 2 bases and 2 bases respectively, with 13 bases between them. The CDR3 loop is CASSVGELTNTEAFF. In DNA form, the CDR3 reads TGTGCCAGCAGCGTCGGGGAACTGACAAACACTGAAGCTTTCTTT.